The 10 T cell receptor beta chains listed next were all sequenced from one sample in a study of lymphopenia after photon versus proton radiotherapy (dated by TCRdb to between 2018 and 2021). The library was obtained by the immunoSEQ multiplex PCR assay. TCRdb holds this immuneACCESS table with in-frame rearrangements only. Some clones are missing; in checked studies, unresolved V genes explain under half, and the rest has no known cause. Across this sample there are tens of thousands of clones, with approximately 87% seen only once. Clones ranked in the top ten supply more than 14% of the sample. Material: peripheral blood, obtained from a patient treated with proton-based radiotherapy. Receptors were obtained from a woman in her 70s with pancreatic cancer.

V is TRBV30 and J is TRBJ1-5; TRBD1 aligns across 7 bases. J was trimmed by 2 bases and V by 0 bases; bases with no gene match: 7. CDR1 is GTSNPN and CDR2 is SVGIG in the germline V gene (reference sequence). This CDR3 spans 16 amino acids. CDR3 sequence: CAWSVTGVVGNQPQHF. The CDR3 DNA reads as TGTGCCTGGAGTGTCACAGGGGTAGTGGGCAATCAGCCCCAGCATTTT. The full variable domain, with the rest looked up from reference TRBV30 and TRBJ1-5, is SQTIHQWPATLVQPVGSPLSLECTVEGTSNPNLYWYRQAAGRGLQLLFYSVGIGQISSEVPQNLSASRPQDRQFILSSKKLLLSDSGFYLCAWSVTGVVGNQPQHFGDGTRLSIL.

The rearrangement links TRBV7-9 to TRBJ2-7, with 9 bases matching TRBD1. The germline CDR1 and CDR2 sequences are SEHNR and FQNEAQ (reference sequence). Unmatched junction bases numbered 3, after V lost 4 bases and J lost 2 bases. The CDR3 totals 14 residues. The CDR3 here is CASSSTGGAYEQYF. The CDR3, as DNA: TGTGCCAGCAGCTCGACAGGGGGGGCCTACGAGCAGTACTTC. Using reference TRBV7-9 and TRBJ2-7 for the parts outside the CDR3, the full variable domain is DTGVSQNPRHKITKRGQNVTFRCDPISEHNRLYWYRQTLGQGPEFLTYFQNEAQLEKSRLLSDRFSAERPKGSFSTLEIQRTEQGDSAMYLCASSSTGGAYEQYFGPGTRLTVT.

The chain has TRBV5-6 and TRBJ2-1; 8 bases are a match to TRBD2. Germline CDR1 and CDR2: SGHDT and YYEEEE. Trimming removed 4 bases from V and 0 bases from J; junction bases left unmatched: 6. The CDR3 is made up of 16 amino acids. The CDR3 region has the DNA TGTGCCAGCAGCCCGAAGCGGGGGAGCTCCTACAATGAGCAGTTCTTC. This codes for CASSPKRGSSYNEQFF.

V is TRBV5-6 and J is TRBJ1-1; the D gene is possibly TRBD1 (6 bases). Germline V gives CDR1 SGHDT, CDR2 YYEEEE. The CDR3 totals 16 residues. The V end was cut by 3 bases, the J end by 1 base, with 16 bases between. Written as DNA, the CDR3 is TGTGCCAGCAGCTGGGGACAACTGGTACGGAACACTGAAGCTTTCTTT. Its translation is CASSWGQLVRNTEAFF. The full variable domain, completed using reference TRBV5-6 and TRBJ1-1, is DAGVTQSPTHLIKTRGQQVTLRCSPKSGHDTVSWYQQALGQGPQFIFQYYEEEERQRGNFPDRFSGHQFPNYSSELNVNALLLGDSALYLCASSWGQLVRNTEAFFGQGTRLTVV.

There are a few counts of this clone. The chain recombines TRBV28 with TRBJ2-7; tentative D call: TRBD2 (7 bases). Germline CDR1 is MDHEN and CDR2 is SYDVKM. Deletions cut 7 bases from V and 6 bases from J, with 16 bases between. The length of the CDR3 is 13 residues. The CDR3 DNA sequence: TGTGCCAGCAAATTAGGGGGAGGGCCCGAGCAGTACTTC. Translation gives CASKLGGGPEQYF.

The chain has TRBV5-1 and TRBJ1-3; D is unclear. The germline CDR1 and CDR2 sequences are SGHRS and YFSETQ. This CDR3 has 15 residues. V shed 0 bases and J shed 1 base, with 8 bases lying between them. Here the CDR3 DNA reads TGCGCCAGCAGCTTGGGATGGGGTTCTGGAAACACCATATATTTT. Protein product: CASSLGWGSGNTIYF.

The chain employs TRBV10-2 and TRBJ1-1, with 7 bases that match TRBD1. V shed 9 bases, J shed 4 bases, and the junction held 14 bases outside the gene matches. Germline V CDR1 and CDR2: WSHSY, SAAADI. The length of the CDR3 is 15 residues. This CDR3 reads CASLPQRQGGTEAFF. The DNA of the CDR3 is TGCGCCAGTCTACCCCAAAGACAGGGCGGCACTGAAGCTTTCTTT.

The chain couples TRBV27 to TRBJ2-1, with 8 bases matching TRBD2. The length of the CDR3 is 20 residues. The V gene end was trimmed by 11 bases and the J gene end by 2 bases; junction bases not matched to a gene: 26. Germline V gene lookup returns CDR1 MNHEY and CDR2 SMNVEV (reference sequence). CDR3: CAEVRTTGSSAGGAYNEQFF. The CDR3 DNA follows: TGTGCCGAGGTACGAACGACTGGGTCATCCGCGGGAGGTGCCTACAATGAGCAGTTCTTC.

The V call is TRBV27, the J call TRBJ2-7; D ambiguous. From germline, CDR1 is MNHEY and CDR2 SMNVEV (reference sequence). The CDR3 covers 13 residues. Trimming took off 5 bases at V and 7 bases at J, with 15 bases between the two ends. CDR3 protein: CASSLMRGWEQYF. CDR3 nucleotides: TGTGCCAGCAGTCTTATGAGAGGCTGGGAGCAGTACTTC.

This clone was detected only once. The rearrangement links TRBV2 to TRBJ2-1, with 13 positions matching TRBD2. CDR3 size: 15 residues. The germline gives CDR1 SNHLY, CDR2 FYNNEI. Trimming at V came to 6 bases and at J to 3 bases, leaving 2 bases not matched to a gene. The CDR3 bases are TGTGCCAGCAGAGGACTAGCGGGAGTCTACAATGAGCAGTTCTTC. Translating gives CASRGLAGVYNEQFF.